This T cell receptor beta chain came from a study of blood T cell repertoires in COVID-19. Overall study context: Some COVID-19 samples were acute and others convalescent; all came from the United States, Italy and Spain. Nucleic acid was either cDNA or gDNA, and it came from T cells, B-cell-depleted T cells, or PBMCs.

This clone was seen a few times. The V gene lost 4 bases and the J gene lost 4 bases, with 19 bases spanning the gap. The CDR3 runs 17 residues. In germline, CDR1 is MGHRA, CDR2 YSYEKL. Clones were sequenced by immunoSEQ multiplex PCR, and TCRdb holds only the in-frame ones, with some missing. The sample holds some 58,000 clones, approximately 80% seen once. This sequence joins TRBV4-1 and TRBJ2-2; D may be TRBD2 (5 bases). The sequenced sample consisted of peripheral blood. The receptor comes from a human donor in a cohort sampled during active COVID-19. The CDR3: CASSRGLGGYGTGELFF. CDR3 coding DNA: TGCGCCAGCAGCCGTGGGCTAGGAGGTTATGGCACCGGGGAGCTGTTTTTT.